One and the same sample provided the 25 T cell receptor beta chains below, sequenced in a study of cytomegalovirus exposure and HLA in healthy donors. PCR primers comprised 60 Vbeta and 13 Jbeta primers. TCRdb's copy holds only in-frame clones and misses some; the assay was immunoSEQ multiplex PCR. The sample lists 190,000 or so clones, more than 65% occurring once. The sample consisted of PBMCs. The receptors shown here come from a girl aged 5-17 years in good health and CMV-seropositive.

This chain uses TRBV11-1 with TRBJ2-1, with TRBD2 identical over 12 bases. The CDR3 sequence is 16 residues long. CDR1 is SGHAT, CDR2 FQDESV, per germline (reference sequence). V was pared by 5 bases and J by 6 bases, with 8 bases of the junction left unmatched. In DNA, the CDR3 is TGTGCCAGCAGCCCAAGCCCTAGCGGGGGGGGCAATGAGCAGTTCTTC. Residues: CASSPSPSGGGNEQFF.

The gene calls are TRBV7-2 and TRBJ2-1; TRBD2 matches at 12 bases. This CDR3 is 15 amino acids long. The V and J ends lost 1 base and 13 bases, in that order; junction bases with no gene match: 8. Germline-derived CDR1 and CDR2 are SGHTA and FQGNSA. This chain's CDR3 is CASSLDPSGGVSQFF. The CDR3 DNA reads as TGTGCCAGCAGCTTAGATCCTAGCGGGGGGGTTAGCCAGTTCTTC.

The rearrangement uses TRBV10-3 and TRBJ2-5; 7 bases line up with TRBD1. Germline V gives CDR1 ENHRY, CDR2 SYGVKD. This CDR3 is 16 amino acids long. Losses at the gene ends were 5 bases for V and 2 bases for J; bases not matched to a gene: 11. The DNA of the CDR3 is TGTGCCATCAGTCAAACAGGGGAACGCGTACAAGAGACCCAGTACTTC. Residues: CAISQTGERVQETQYF.

This chain links TRBV19 with TRBJ1-6; possibly TRBD1 for D (5 bases). This CDR3 has 14 amino acids. Germline V CDR1 and CDR2: LNHDA, SQIVND (reference sequence). Trimming removed 7 bases at V and 9 bases at J, with 16 bases between. The CDR3 coding sequence is TGTGCCAGTAATCTGCAGGGTGTAGGTTCACCCCTCCACTTT. Protein product: CASNLQGVGSPLHF.

This chain links TRBV6-5 with TRBJ2-3; D might be TRBD2 (6 bases). CDR1 and CDR2 (germline): MNHEY, SVGAGI. The length of the CDR3 is 14 residues. V was pared by 5 bases and J by 0 bases, with 9 bases between. The CDR3 DNA is TGTGCCAGCAGTGACGGGACTAGCACAGATACGCAGTATTTT. This gives the protein CASSDGTSTDTQYF.

Here the CDR3 DNA reads TGTGCCAGCAGCGTAGGAGGAAGGACTAGCATCCACGAGCAGTACTTC. It is translated as CASSVGGRTSIHEQYF. This chain links TRBV9 with TRBJ2-7; 8 bases match TRBD2. This CDR3 has 16 amino acids. The V gene end was trimmed by 0 bases and the J gene end by 5 bases; junction bases not matched to a gene: 10. Germline values: CDR1 SGDLS, CDR2 YYNGEE. Using reference TRBV9 and TRBJ2-7 for the parts outside the CDR3, the full variable domain is DSGVTQTPKHLITATGQRVTLRCSPRSGDLSVYWYQQSLDQGLQFLIQYYNGEERAKGNILERFSAQQFPDLHSELNLSSLELGDSALYFCASSVGGRTSIHEQYFGPGTRLTVT.

The CDR3 region has the DNA TGCAGCGTTGGAAGGGACAGAAATCAGCCCCAGCATTTT. Residues: CSVGRDRNQPQHF. The chain joins TRBV29-1 to TRBJ1-5, with 7 bases fitting TRBD1. V was pared by 4 bases and J by 4 bases, with 4 bases of the junction left unmatched. Germline CDR1 reads SQVTM; CDR2 reads ANQGSEA. CDR3 size: 13 residues.

This clone was recorded a few times. The chain links TRBV5-6 to TRBJ1-2; 7 nucleotides align to TRBD1. Germline trimming cut 2 bases from V and 5 bases from J; bases unmatched to any gene: 6. Germline V CDR1 and CDR2: SGHDT, YYEEEE. This CDR3 region has 14 residues. CDR3 amino acids: CASSFGDRGYGYTF. The CDR3 DNA sequence: TGTGCCAGCAGCTTTGGGGACAGAGGGTATGGCTACACCTTC.

V and J are TRBV7-9 and TRBJ2-3; 11 bases agree with TRBD2. Trimming at V came to 4 bases and at J to 2 bases, leaving 2 bases not matched to a gene. Germline-derived CDR1 and CDR2 are SEHNR and FQNEAQ (reference sequence). This CDR3 has 15 residues. The CDR3 region is CASSSGLAATDTQYF. Written as DNA, the CDR3 is TGTGCCAGCAGCTCGGGACTAGCGGCCACAGATACGCAGTATTTT. Drawing the rest from reference TRBV7-9 and TRBJ2-3, the complete variable domain is DTGVSQNPRHKITKRGQNVTFRCDPISEHNRLYWYRQTLGQGPEFLTYFQNEAQLEKSRLLSDRFSAERPKGSFSTLEIQRTEQGDSAMYLCASSSGLAATDTQYFGPGTRLTVL.

This CDR3 reads CASSAGRMLSGNTIYF. CDR3 bases: TGTGCCAGCAGTGCGGGACGTATGCTCTCTGGAAACACCATATATTTT. This chain uses TRBV27 with TRBJ1-3; TRBD1 is a possible D gene (5 bases). The germline CDR1 and CDR2 sequences are MNHEY and SMNVEV (reference sequence). The CDR3 has 16 residues. Trimming removed 5 bases from V and 0 bases from J, with 14 bases in between.

This chain joins TRBV14 and TRBJ2-7; D not certain. V dropped 1 base and J dropped 0 bases, with 16 bases sitting between them. Germline CDR1 reads SGHDN; CDR2 reads FVKESK. The CDR3 runs 17 residues. DNA for the CDR3: TGTGCCAGCAGCCAAGGTGGATTAGGCGGTAGCTCCTACGAGCAGTACTTC. Translating it yields CASSQGGLGGSSYEQYF.

The chain has TRBV10-1 and TRBJ1-4; D is uncertain. Trimming took off 0 bases at V and 4 bases at J, with 6 bases between the two ends. The CDR3 consists of 14 residues. Germline V gene lookup returns CDR1 WNHNN and CDR2 SYGVQD (reference sequence). CDR3 in amino acids: CASSESTGNEKLFF. CDR3 nucleotides: TGCGCCAGCAGTGAGTCGACGGGTAATGAAAAACTGTTTTTT.

This chain joins TRBV7-9 and TRBJ1-1; D may be TRBD1 (6 bases). The CDR3 consists of 16 residues. With 10 bases removed from V and 2 bases from J, the gap between germline ends came to 23 bases. CDR1 is SEHNR and CDR2 is FQNEAQ in the germline V gene (reference sequence). DNA for the CDR3: TGTGCCATCTCGGACAGAAACCCCTTGGGAAACACTGAAGCTTTCTTT. It encodes CAISDRNPLGNTEAFF.

This clone was seen more than once but under ten times. This chain uses TRBV6-5 with TRBJ1-2, with D unclear. Germline CDR1 is MNHEY and CDR2 is SVGAGI. The CDR3 has 13 residues. Deletions cut 6 bases from V and 0 bases from J, with 8 bases between. CDR3 DNA: TGTGCCAGCAGGCCGGAGGCTAACTATGGCTACACCTTC. This codes for CASRPEANYGYTF.

The rearrangement joins TRBV29-1 to TRBJ2-5; the match to TRBD1 covers 7 bases. This CDR3 has 12 residues. CDR1 is SQVTM, CDR2 ANQGSEA, per germline. Losses at the gene ends were 4 bases for V and 2 bases for J; bases not matched to a gene: 1. The CDR3 DNA is TGCAGCGTTGGGACAGGACAAGAGACCCAGTACTTC. Translation gives CSVGTGQETQYF.

The rearrangement links TRBV5-6 to TRBJ2-2; TRBD2 might be the D (6 bases). This CDR3 is 15 amino acids long. Trimming cost V 4 bases and J 4 bases, with 14 bases left between them. Looked up from germline, CDR1 is SGHDT and CDR2 is YYEEEE. CDR3 region: CASSPGLPRTGELFF. The CDR3 nucleotides read TGTGCCAGCAGCCCGGGACTCCCGCGCACCGGGGAGCTGTTTTTT.

This clone was counted only a few times. The chain joins TRBV27 to TRBJ2-7; 8 bases line up with TRBD1. The J segment lost 3 bases and the V segment lost 7 bases, leaving 8 bases of the junction unmatched. The CDR3 contains 14 residues. Germline CDR1 and CDR2: MNHEY and SMNVEV (reference sequence). This CDR3 reads CASIHQGALYEQYF. For the CDR3, the DNA is TGTGCCAGCATCCACCAGGGGGCCCTCTACGAGCAGTACTTC.

Only a few counts were recorded for this clone. The chain carries TRBV14 and TRBJ1-1; TRBD1 aligns across 9 bases. The CDR3 sequence is 16 residues long. The V and J ends lost 4 bases and 5 bases, in that order; junction bases with no gene match: 11. Germline V gene sequence: CDR1 SGHDN, CDR2 FVKESK. CDR3 protein: CASSLSWTGERTEAFF. For the CDR3, the DNA is TGTGCCAGCAGCCTCTCTTGGACAGGGGAAAGAACTGAAGCTTTCTTT.

The chain uses TRBV5-1 and TRBJ1-2, with D possibly matching TRBD1 (6 bases). The CDR3 totals 16 residues. Trimming took off 2 bases at V and 4 bases at J, with 18 bases between the two ends. Looked up from germline, CDR1 is SGHRS and CDR2 is YFSETQ. The CDR3 loop reads CASSLSDRDTFYGYTF. CDR3 nucleotide sequence: TGCGCCAGCAGCTTATCAGACCGGGACACATTCTATGGCTACACCTTC. Supplemented by reference TRBV5-1 and TRBJ1-2, the full variable domain reads KAGVTQTPRYLIKTRGQQVTLSCSPISGHRSVSWYQQTPGQGLQFLFEYFSETQRNKGNFPGRFSGRQFSNSRSEMNVSTLELGDSALYLCASSLSDRDTFYGYTFGSGTRLTVV.

The rearrangement joins TRBV5-1 to TRBJ2-5; 7 bases line up with TRBD1. Losses at the gene ends were 1 base for V and 0 bases for J; bases not matched to a gene: 9. The CDR3 is made up of 17 amino acids. Germline lookup yields CDR1 SGHRS and CDR2 YFSETQ. The CDR3 DNA follows: TGCGCCAGCAGCTTGACCTCCGGGACAGAGTACCAAGAGACCCAGTACTTC. This translates into CASSLTSGTEYQETQYF.

This clone was seen only a few times. The chain recombines TRBV7-9 with TRBJ1-5; D uncertain. The CDR3 length is 13 residues. Per germline, CDR1 SEHNR and CDR2 FQNEAQ (reference sequence). V lost 2 bases and J lost 0, with 2 bases in between. The CDR3 nucleotides are TGTGCCAGCAGCTTACATAGCAATCAGCCCCAGCATTTT. This gives the protein CASSLHSNQPQHF.

V and J are TRBV30 and TRBJ2-1; maybe TRBD1 (6 bases). V was trimmed by 8 bases and J by 2 bases, leaving 16 bases between them. In germline, CDR1 is GTSNPN, CDR2 SVGIG (reference sequence). The CDR3 length is 14 residues. Here the CDR3 reads CAANREATYNEQFF. The CDR3 coding sequence is TGTGCCGCTAACAGGGAAGCCACCTACAATGAGCAGTTCTTC.

The genes are TRBV4-1 and TRBJ2-5, with TRBD1 identical over 10 bases. J gave up 5 bases and V 0 bases, and 3 bases lay outside the gene matches. In germline, CDR1 is MGHRA, CDR2 YSYEKL. CDR3 length: 15 amino acids. CDR3 protein: CASSQDRGQGETQYF. In DNA form, the CDR3 reads TGCGCCAGCAGCCAAGATCGGGGACAGGGGGAGACCCAGTACTTC.

This clone was counted a single time. The chain employs TRBV7-8 and TRBJ1-5, with 12 bases fitting TRBD1. The J segment lost 2 bases and the V segment lost 5 bases, leaving 13 bases of the junction unmatched. Per the germline V gene, CDR1 is SGHVS and CDR2 is FQNEAQ. The CDR3 length is 19 residues. CDR3 in DNA: TGTGCCAGCAGCCACCGCCCGGGACAGGGGGCGCCGGGCAATCAGCCCCAGCATTTT. Residues: CASSHRPGQGAPGNQPQHF.

The rearrangement links TRBV9 to TRBJ1-1, with a weak D call TRBD1 (5 bases). The CDR3 totals 14 residues. The ends were cut back, 2 bases at V and 1 base at J, with 9 bases in the middle. Germline-derived CDR1 and CDR2 are SGDLS and YYNGEE. The CDR3, as DNA: TGTGCCAGCAGCGTTCTGCAGGGGAACACTGAAGCTTTCTTT. This codes for CASSVLQGNTEAFF.